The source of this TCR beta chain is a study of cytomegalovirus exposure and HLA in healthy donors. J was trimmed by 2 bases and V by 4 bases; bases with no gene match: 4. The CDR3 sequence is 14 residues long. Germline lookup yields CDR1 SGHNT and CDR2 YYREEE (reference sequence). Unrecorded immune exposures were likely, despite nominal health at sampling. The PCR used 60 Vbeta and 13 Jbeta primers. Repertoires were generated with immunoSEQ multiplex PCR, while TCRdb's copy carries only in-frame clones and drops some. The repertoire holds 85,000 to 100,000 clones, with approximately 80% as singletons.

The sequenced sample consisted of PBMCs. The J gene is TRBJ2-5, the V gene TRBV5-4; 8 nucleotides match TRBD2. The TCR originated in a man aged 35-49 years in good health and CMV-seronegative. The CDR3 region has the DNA TGTGCCAGCAGCCACGGGACTAGGCAAGAGACCCAGTACTTC. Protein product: CASSHGTRQETQYF.